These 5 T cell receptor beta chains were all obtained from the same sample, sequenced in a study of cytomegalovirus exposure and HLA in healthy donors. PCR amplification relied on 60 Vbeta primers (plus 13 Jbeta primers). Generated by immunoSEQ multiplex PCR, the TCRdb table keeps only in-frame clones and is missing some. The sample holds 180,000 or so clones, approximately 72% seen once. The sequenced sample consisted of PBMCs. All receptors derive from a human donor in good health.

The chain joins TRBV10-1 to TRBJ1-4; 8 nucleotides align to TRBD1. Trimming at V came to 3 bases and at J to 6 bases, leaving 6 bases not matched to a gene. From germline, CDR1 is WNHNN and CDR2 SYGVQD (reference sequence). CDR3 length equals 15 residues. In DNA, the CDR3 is TGCGCCAGCAGTGAACGGACAGGGCCGTATGAAAAACTGTTTTTT. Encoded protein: CASSERTGPYEKLFF.

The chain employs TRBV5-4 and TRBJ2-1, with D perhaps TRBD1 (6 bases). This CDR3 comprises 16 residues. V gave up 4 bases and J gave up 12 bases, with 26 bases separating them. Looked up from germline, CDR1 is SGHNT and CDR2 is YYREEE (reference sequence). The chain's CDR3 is CASSPAQGSVTEVQFF. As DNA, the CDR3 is TGTGCCAGCAGCCCTGCACAGGGTTCGGTTACAGAGGTGCAGTTCTTC.

The DNA of the CDR3 is TGTGCCAGTACCGCCAGCAGGGTGAACACTGAAGCTTTCTTT. It translates to CASTASRVNTEAFF. V gene TRBV19 combines with J gene TRBJ1-1, with a tentative D call TRBD1 (5 bases). The V gene lost 7 bases and the J gene lost 0 bases, with 12 bases spanning the gap. Germline assignment: CDR1 LNHDA and CDR2 SQIVND (reference sequence). This CDR3 has 14 residues. Looking up the rest from reference TRBV19 and TRBJ1-1 gives the full variable domain: DGGITQSPKYLFRKEGQNVTLSCEQNLNHDAMYWYRQDPGQGLRLIYYSQIVNDFQKGDIAEGYSVSREKKESFPLTVTSAQKNPTAFYLCASTASRVNTEAFFGQGTRLTVV.

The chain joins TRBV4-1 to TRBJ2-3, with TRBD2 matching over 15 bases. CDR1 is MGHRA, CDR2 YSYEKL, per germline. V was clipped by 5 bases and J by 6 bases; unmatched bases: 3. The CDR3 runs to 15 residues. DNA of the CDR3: TGCGCCAGCAGCTTAGGACTAGCGGGGGGGGATACGCAGTATTTT. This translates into CASSLGLAGGDTQYF.

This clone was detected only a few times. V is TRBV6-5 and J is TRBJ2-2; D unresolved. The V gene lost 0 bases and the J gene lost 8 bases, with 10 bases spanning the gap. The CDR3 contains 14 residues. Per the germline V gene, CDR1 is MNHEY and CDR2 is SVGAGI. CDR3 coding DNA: TGTGCCAGCAGTTACTCCCTGGGCAAGGGGGAGCTGTTTTTT. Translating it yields CASSYSLGKGELFF.